These 9 T cell receptor beta chains were all obtained from the same sample, sequenced in a study of T cells in Graves' hyperthyroidism and ophthalmopathy. RNA transcripts gave rise to amplified TCR beta CDR3 regions. A set of HTBI primers served as the primers for a first-round RT-PCR of the TCR CDR3. TCRdb analysed the multiplex PCR reads with MiXCR anew, one entry per CDR3 protein. The data show approximately 380,000 distinct CDR3 sequences, with less than 20% seen just once and roughly two fifths held by the top ten. The sequenced material came from blood. These receptors were collected from a man between 18 and 29 years old with Graves' ophthalmopathy.

This clonotype was recorded many times. J is TRBJ2-2 and V is TRBV5-1, with 8 bases that match TRBD1. This CDR3 has 16 amino acids. Germline CDR1 and CDR2: SGHRS and YFSETQ. The J segment lost 1 base and the V segment lost 2 bases, leaving 4 bases of the junction unmatched. The CDR3 coding sequence is TGCGCCAGCAGCTTCCCGGACAGGGAGAACACCGGGGAGCTGTTTTTT. It specifies CASSFPDRENTGELFF. The full variable domain, completed using reference TRBV5-1 and TRBJ2-2, is KAGVTQTPRYLIKTRGQQVTLSCSPISGHRSVSWYQQTPGQGLQFLFEYFSETQRNKGNFPGRFSGRQFSNSRSEMNVSTLELGDSALYLCASSFPDRENTGELFFGEGSRLTVL.

This clonotype was counted between two and nine times. J is TRBJ2-7 and V is TRBV5-1; 8 bases agree with TRBD1. CDR1 is SGHRS and CDR2 is YFSETQ in the germline V gene. J lost 5 bases, V lost 2 bases, and 3 bases had no gene match. This CDR3 has 13 amino acids. This CDR3 is CASSFSQGDEQYF. In nucleotides, the CDR3 is TGCGCCAGCAGCTTCTCACAGGGGGACGAGCAGTACTTC.

This clonotype was found a few times. V is TRBV6-1 and J is TRBJ1-1; D might be TRBD1 (6 bases). The CDR3 is 12 amino acids. Germline loops: CDR1 MNHNS, CDR2 SASEGT. The V and J ends lost 5 bases and 8 bases respectively, with 12 bases between them. The CDR3 nucleotides read TGTGCCAGCAGTAGGGACACTGGGGAAGCTTTCTTT. Translation: CASSRDTGEAFF.

This clonotype was recorded many times. The gene calls are TRBV28 and TRBJ1-1; a weak D match, TRBD1 (5 bases). CDR3 length: 14 residues. Germline CDR1 MDHEN, CDR2 SYDVKM. Between the trimmed V and J ends, which lost 5 bases and 5 bases, there was a span of 15 bases. CDR3: CASSPGASPTEAFF. CDR3 bases: TGTGCCAGCAGTCCCGGGGCGAGCCCTACTGAAGCTTTCTTT. Looking up the rest from reference TRBV28 and TRBJ1-1 gives the full variable domain: DVKVTQSSRYLVKRTGEKVFLECVQDMDHENMFWYRQDPGLGLRLIYFSYDVKMKEKGDIPEGYSVSREKKERFSLILESASTNQTSMYLCASSPGASPTEAFFGQGTRLTVV.

The genes are TRBV15 and TRBJ2-2, with 8 bases that match TRBD2. CDR1 and CDR2 (germline): LNHNV, YYDKDF (reference sequence). Unmatched junction bases numbered 13, after V lost 6 bases and J lost 7 bases. The CDR3 contains 16 residues. The CDR3: CATSPTGGLGSGELFF. In DNA form, the CDR3 reads TGTGCCACCAGTCCCACTGGGGGACTAGGGAGCGGGGAGCTGTTTTTT.

This clonotype was observed at least ten times. The V and J genes are TRBV5-1 and TRBJ1-4; 9 bases are shared with TRBD1. With V trimmed by 5 bases and J by 8 bases, 10 bases remained unmatched. The CDR3 covers 15 residues. The germline V gene encodes CDR1 SGHRS and CDR2 YFSETQ. CDR3 sequence reads: CASSRPGTGKEKLFF. In nucleotides, the CDR3 is TGCGCCAGCAGTCGCCCCGGGACAGGGAAGGAAAAACTGTTTTTT.

Concerning this clonotype: A much larger clone sits a single nucleotide away, making a read error possible. V is TRBV12-3 or TRBV12-4 and J is TRBJ2-7, with D unresolved. Deletions cut 3 bases from V and 9 bases from J, with 15 bases between. This CDR3 contains 13 residues. The CDR3 reads CASSLVAPGGQYF. DNA of the CDR3: TGTGCCAGCAGTTTGGTCGCCCCCGGCGGGCAGTACTTC.

There are many counts of this clonotype. The chain recombines TRBV20-1 with TRBJ2-1; TRBD2 matches at 7 bases. J was trimmed by 2 bases and V by 1 base; bases with no gene match: 8. Germline V CDR1 and CDR2: DFQATT, SNEGSKA (reference sequence). The CDR3 is 16 amino acids. The CDR3 is CSARGWGGATYNEQFF. In DNA form, the CDR3 reads TGCAGTGCTAGAGGGTGGGGGGGAGCCACCTACAATGAGCAGTTCTTC.

This clonotype was recorded a few times. The CDR3: CSVWVGQGYEQYF. In DNA, the CDR3 is TGCAGTGTTTGGGTGGGACAGGGCTACGAGCAGTACTTC. The chain has TRBV20-1 and TRBJ2-7; 9 bases match TRBD1. The CDR3 length is 13 residues. Germline CDR1 DFQATT, CDR2 SNEGSKA (reference sequence). Losses at the gene ends were 7 bases for V and 3 bases for J; bases not matched to a gene: 7.